The 4 T cell receptor beta chains presented below share a single source sample, sequenced in a study of CD4 and CD8 cells across lung adenocarcinoma regions. TCRdb reanalysed the PCR reads using MiXCR and keeps one entry per CDR3 protein. The sample records some 8,000 distinct CDR3 sequences, nearly 55% being singletons. The sample taken for sequencing was CD8+ T cells from the center of a lung tumor. These receptors were collected from a female donor with lung adenocarcinoma. The CD4 and CD8 labels of this study may be unreliable.

The chain joins TRBV12-3 or TRBV12-4 to TRBJ2-3; D may be TRBD2 (7 bases). CDR3 length equals 14 residues. Trimming left V 3 bases short and J 9 bases short, with 16 bases between. The CDR3 protein is CASSFGGAKDTQYF. Written as DNA, the CDR3 is TGTGCCAGCAGTTTTGGGGGGGCTAAAGACACGCAGTATTTT.

This clonotype was counted only a few times. A read error may produce the germline difference seen at one junction end. The rearrangement joins TRBV5-1 to TRBJ2-1; D is perhaps TRBD1 (6 bases). The CDR3 is made up of 14 amino acids. Germline V CDR1 and CDR2: SGHRS, YFSETQ. CDR3 amino acids: CASGLGATSYEQFF. The CDR3, as DNA: TGCGCCAGCGGCTTGGGGGCAACCTCCTACGAGCAGTTCTTC.

This chain links TRBV11-3 with TRBJ2-1; 15 bases align to TRBD2. This CDR3 has 15 residues. In germline, CDR1 is SGHNT, CDR2 YENEEA. V shed 4 bases, J shed 8 bases, and the junction held 3 bases outside the gene matches. The CDR3 loop is CASSSRTSGRDEQFF. The CDR3 DNA sequence: TGTGCCAGCAGCTCCAGGACTAGCGGGAGGGATGAGCAGTTCTTC.

The rearrangement links TRBV5-4 to TRBJ2-7, with a possible D match to TRBD2 (5 bases). The CDR3 runs 13 residues. Germline V CDR1 and CDR2: SGHNT, YYREEE (reference sequence). V lost 0 bases and J 7 bases, leaving 11 bases between the germline ends. The CDR3: CASSLAPTNEQYF. CDR3 in DNA: TGTGCCAGCAGCTTGGCCCCGACTAATGAGCAGTACTTC.